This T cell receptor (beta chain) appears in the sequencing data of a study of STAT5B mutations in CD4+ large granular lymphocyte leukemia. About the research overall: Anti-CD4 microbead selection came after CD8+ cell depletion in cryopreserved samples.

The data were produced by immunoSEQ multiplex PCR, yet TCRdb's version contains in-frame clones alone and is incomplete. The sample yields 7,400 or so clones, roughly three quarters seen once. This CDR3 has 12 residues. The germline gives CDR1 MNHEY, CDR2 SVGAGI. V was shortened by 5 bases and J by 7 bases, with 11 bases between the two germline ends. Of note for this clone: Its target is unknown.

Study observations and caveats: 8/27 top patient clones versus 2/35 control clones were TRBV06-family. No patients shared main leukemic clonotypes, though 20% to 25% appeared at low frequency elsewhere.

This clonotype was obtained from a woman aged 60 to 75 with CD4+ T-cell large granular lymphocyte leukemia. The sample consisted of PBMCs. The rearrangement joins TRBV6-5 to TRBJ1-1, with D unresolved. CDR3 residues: CASSTRAGEAFF. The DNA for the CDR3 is TGTGCCAGCAGTACCCGGGCCGGTGAAGCTTTCTTT.